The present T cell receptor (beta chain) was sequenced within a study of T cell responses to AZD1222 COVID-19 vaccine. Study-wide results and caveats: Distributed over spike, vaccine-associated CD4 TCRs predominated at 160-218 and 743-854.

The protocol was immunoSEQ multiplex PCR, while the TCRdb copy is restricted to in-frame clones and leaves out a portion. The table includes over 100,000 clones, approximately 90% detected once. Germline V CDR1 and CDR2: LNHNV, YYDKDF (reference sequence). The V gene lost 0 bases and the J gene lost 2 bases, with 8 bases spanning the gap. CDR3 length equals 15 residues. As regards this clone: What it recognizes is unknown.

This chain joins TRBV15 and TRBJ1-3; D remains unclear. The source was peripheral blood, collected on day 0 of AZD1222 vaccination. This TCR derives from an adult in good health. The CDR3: CATSRDRPAGNTIYF. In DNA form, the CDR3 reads TGTGCCACCAGCAGAGATCGGCCGGCTGGAAACACCATATATTTT. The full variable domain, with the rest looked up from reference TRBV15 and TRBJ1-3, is DAMVIQNPRYQVTQFGKPVTLSCSQTLNHNVMYWYQQKSSQAPKLLFHYYDKDFNNEADTPDNFQSRRPNTSFCFLDIRSPGLGDTAMYLCATSRDRPAGNTIYFGEGSWLTVV.